By its share, the clone carrying this T cell receptor (beta chain) is medium-sized. What it binds is not known. TCR beta rearrangements were amplified from peripheral blood genomic DNA. Rearranged V-D-J TRB sequences were amplified with a mixed TRB-A/B primer pool. Each CDR3 protein is one row after TCRdb ran MiXCR on the multiplex PCR reads. This table holds around 1,800 distinct CDR3 sequences, about a fifth found once. This sample is drawn from a study of T cell repertoires in aging, cancer and after chemotherapy. Overall study: The full dataset contained millions of TCR reads. Regarding the study as a whole: Across the chemotherapy interval, each cancer cohort showed higher median generation probability, suggesting thymic rebound.

The germline gives CDR1 MNHNS, CDR2 SASEGT. The CDR3 is 13 residues long. V lost 4 bases and J lost 6; bases outside the gene matches: 3. The sequencing sample was made of blood. The TCR originated in a human donor with a solid tumor. The chain links TRBV6-1 to TRBJ1-5; 7 nucleotides match TRBD1. CDR3 residues: CASSGQGSQPQHF. The DNA for the CDR3 is TGTGCCAGCAGTGGACAGGGATCTCAGCCCCAGCATTTT.